These T cell receptor beta chains were read from a single sample in a study of human T cells and chemical hapten exposure. TCRdb re-derived calls from the RACE reads in MiXCR, one entry per CDR3 protein. The table has around 300,000 distinct CDR3 sequences, approximately 6.3% seen once. The sample in question was whole blood, obtained in connection with sensitization to the hapten diphenylcyclopropenone (DPC). The source is a woman between 18 and 30 years old with alopecia areata. Some clones in this sample may be carry-over from other donors' samples. Each CDR3 is given with its conserved first and last residue. Fields, in order: D gene, clone size, J gene, V gene, CDR3 DNA, CDR3 protein. D genes are given only for firm matches. Not all rows give a size; the values are once, few, many and, for expanded clones, a class.

D: NA; size: NA; J: TRBJ2-1; V: TRBV24-1; DNA: TGTGCCACCAGTGACGGTGGATCCAATGAGCAGTTCTTC; CDR3: CATSDGGSNEQFF
D: NA; size: few; J: TRBJ1-6; V: TRBV6-5; DNA: TGTGCCAGCAGGGAAACAGGGTTTAATTCACCCCTCCACTTT; CDR3: CASRETGFNSPLHF
D: NA; size: many; J: TRBJ2-7; V: TRBV20-1; DNA: TGCAGTGCCAGACTAGTCTACGAGCAGTACTTC; CDR3: CSARLVYEQYF
D: NA; size: few; J: TRBJ2-7; V: TRBV27; DNA: TGTGCCATCAAAGGCGGGGAGAGTTACGAGCAGTACTTC; CDR3: CAIKGGESYEQYF
D: TRBD1; size: NA; J: TRBJ2-7; V: TRBV10-3; DNA: TGTGCCATCAGCCCATCGACAGGGCCCTACGAGCAGTACTTC; CDR3: CAISPSTGPYEQYF
D: NA; size: few; J: TRBJ1-5; V: TRBV20-1; DNA: TGCAGTGCTAGCAGGCAGCCGAATCAGCCCCAGCATTTT; CDR3: CSASRQPNQPQHF
D: NA; size: few; J: TRBJ2-1; V: TRBV19; DNA: TGTGCCAGTAGTACCGGGGCAGGGATTAATTACAATGAGCAGTTCTTC; CDR3: CASSTGAGINYNEQFF
D: TRBD1; size: NA; J: TRBJ2-3; V: TRBV20-1; DNA: TGCAGTGCTAGATCCCAAGGACAGGCAGGCACAGATACGCAGTATTTT; CDR3: CSARSQGQAGTDTQYF
D: NA; size: many; J: TRBJ1-2; V: TRBV10-3; DNA: TGTGCCATCAAGAGTGGTGGGGCAGCCATGTCCTATGGCTACACCTTC; CDR3: CAIKSGGAAMSYGYTF
D: NA; size: many; J: TRBJ2-1; V: TRBV5-4; DNA: TGTGCCAGCAGCAAGTACAAAGGGGACGTAAGCTCCTACAATGAGCAGTTCTTC; CDR3: CASSKYKGDVSSYNEQFF
D: NA; size: few; J: TRBJ2-3; V: TRBV9; DNA: TGTGCCAGCAGCGCCGGCCCGAGAGTGGATACGCAGTATTTT; CDR3: CASSAGPRVDTQYF
D: NA; size: few; J: TRBJ1-1; V: TRBV20-1; DNA: TGCAGTGCTAAGGAGGAGAGGTTTGAAGCTTTCTTT; CDR3: CSAKEERFEAFF
D: TRBD1; size: many; J: TRBJ1-6; V: TRBV6-5; DNA: TGTGCCAGCAGTTACTCGATTGGACAGGACGCACGTTCACCCCTCCACTTT; CDR3: CASSYSIGQDARSPLHF
D: TRBD2; size: NA; J: TRBJ2-5; V: TRBV3-1; DNA: TGTGCCAGCAGCCAGGTAGCGGGGGGTCAAGAGACCCAGTACTTC; CDR3: CASSQVAGGQETQYF
D: NA; size: few; J: TRBJ2-7; V: TRBV15; DNA: TGTGCCACCAGCAGAGATTACGGGGGCCGGTCCTACGAGCAGTACTTC; CDR3: CATSRDYGGRSYEQYF
D: TRBD1; size: few; J: TRBJ1-2; V: TRBV6-5; DNA: TGTGCCAGCAGTTACTCCCCCTCCGACAGGGTCTACTATGGCTACACCTTC; CDR3: CASSYSPSDRVYYGYTF
D: NA; size: few; J: TRBJ2-7; V: TRBV7-9; DNA: TGTGCCAGCAGCGGCCGACAGGTTCAAGGCTCGGAGCAGTACTTC; CDR3: CASSGRQVQGSEQYF
D: TRBD1; size: few; J: TRBJ1-5; V: TRBV6-6; DNA: TGTGCCAGCAGTCTCCCCCAGGGGGTAGGTCAGCCCCAGCATTTT; CDR3: CASSLPQGVGQPQHF
D: NA; size: few; J: TRBJ1-1; V: TRBV6-6; DNA: TGTGCCAGCAATCCAATCCAGGGTGACACTGAAGCTTTCTTT; CDR3: CASNPIQGDTEAFF
D: NA; size: NA; J: TRBJ1-4; V: TRBV20-1; DNA: TGCAGTGCTAGAGGGGGCACCACTAATGAAAAACTGTTTTTT; CDR3: CSARGGTTNEKLFF
D: TRBD2; size: NA; J: TRBJ2-7; V: TRBV3-1; DNA: TGTGCCAGCAGCGACGGGACTAGCGGGGACTTCTACGAGCAGTACTTC; CDR3: CASSDGTSGDFYEQYF
D: NA; size: NA; J: TRBJ1-5; V: TRBV6-2/TRBV6-3; DNA: TGTGCCAGCAGTTACTCGCCCGGCAGGGGAATAATCTATAGCAATCAGCCCCAGCATTTT; CDR3: CASSYSPGRGIIYSNQPQHF
D: TRBD1; size: few; J: TRBJ2-2; V: TRBV15; DNA: TGTGCCACCAGCAGGGAACAGGGGGCCCTCACCGGGGAGCTGTTTTTT; CDR3: CATSREQGALTGELFF
D: TRBD2; size: few; J: TRBJ2-1; V: TRBV19; DNA: TGTGCCAGTACGATTAGCGGGGGCTCCTACAATGAGCAGTTCTTC; CDR3: CASTISGGSYNEQFF
D: TRBD2; size: many; J: TRBJ2-3; V: TRBV7-2; DNA: TGTGCCAGCAGCCAGAACGCGGGGGGGCCGTCAGACACAGATACGCAGTATTTT; CDR3: CASSQNAGGPSDTDTQYF
D: NA; size: few; J: TRBJ2-1; V: TRBV5-1; DNA: TGCGCCAGCAGCTTGGCCACGGACCCTAATGAGCAGTTCTTC; CDR3: CASSLATDPNEQFF
D: TRBD2; size: few; J: TRBJ2-1; V: TRBV7-2; DNA: TGTGCCAGCAGCTTATCCCGACTAGCAGCTGAGCAGTTCTTC; CDR3: CASSLSRLAAEQFF
D: NA; size: few; J: TRBJ1-3; V: TRBV6-5; DNA: TGTGCCAGCAGTTACTCGAGACAGCACACCATATATTTT; CDR3: CASSYSRQHTIYF
D: TRBD1; size: many; J: TRBJ2-7; V: TRBV18; DNA: TGTGCCAGCAGCCCAGGGACAGCCTACGAGCAGTACTTC; CDR3: CASSPGTAYEQYF
D: NA; size: NA; J: TRBJ2-7; V: TRBV27; DNA: TGTGCCAGCAGTTTATTCTCCAGGGCCAACGAGCAGTACTTC; CDR3: CASSLFSRANEQYF
D: NA; size: many; J: TRBJ2-7; V: TRBV12-3/TRBV12-4; DNA: TGTGCCAGCAGTTTGATCCCCCAGGACAGCTACGAGCAGTACTTC; CDR3: CASSLIPQDSYEQYF
D: NA; size: NA; J: TRBJ1-2; V: TRBV7-9; DNA: TGTGCCAGCAGCTTATTCCAGGGTCTTGACGGCTACACCTTC; CDR3: CASSLFQGLDGYTF
D: NA; size: few; J: TRBJ2-2; V: TRBV7-3; DNA: TGTGCCAGCAGCAACACGGAAACCGGGGAGCTGTTTTTT; CDR3: CASSNTETGELFF
D: NA; size: few; J: TRBJ1-2; V: TRBV28; DNA: TGTGCCAGCAGGCCTTTACTCTCGTATGGCTACACCTTC; CDR3: CASRPLLSYGYTF
D: NA; size: few; J: TRBJ1-3; V: TRBV4-1; DNA: TGCGCCAGCAGCCAACGACCGATCCTCTCTGGAAACACCATATATTTT; CDR3: CASSQRPILSGNTIYF
D: NA; size: many; J: TRBJ2-2; V: TRBV9; DNA: TGTGCCAGCAGAAGAGGTTTGCTCGGGGACGGGGAGCTGTTTTTT; CDR3: CASRRGLLGDGELFF
D: NA; size: once; J: TRBJ1-5; V: TRBV27; DNA: TGTGCCAGCAGCTCTAAGGATCAGCCCCAGCATTTT; CDR3: CASSSKDQPQHF
D: TRBD1; size: NA; J: TRBJ2-7; V: TRBV5-1; DNA: TGCGCCAGCAGCTGGCGGATTTCGGGACAGGGGACTTTGAGCTCCTACGAGCAGTACTTC; CDR3: CASSWRISGQGTLSSYEQYF
D: TRBD1; size: few; J: TRBJ2-4; V: TRBV9; DNA: TGTGCCAGCAGCGTAGGGCAGGGGGCGACCAAAAACATTCAGTACTTC; CDR3: CASSVGQGATKNIQYF
D: TRBD2; size: few; J: TRBJ2-3; V: TRBV7-6; DNA: TGTGCCAGCAGCTTGGCTAGGACTAGCGGTGGAAATACGCAGTATTTT; CDR3: CASSLARTSGGNTQYF
D: NA; size: many; J: TRBJ2-2; V: TRBV19; DNA: TGTGCCAGTAGTCGTTTCGGGGTGAACACCGGGGAGCTGTTTTTT; CDR3: CASSRFGVNTGELFF
D: TRBD1; size: few; J: TRBJ1-4; V: TRBV20-1; DNA: TGCAGTGTCACAACAGGGGAGGCTAATGAAAAACTGTTTTTT; CDR3: CSVTTGEANEKLFF
D: NA; size: NA; J: TRBJ2-5; V: TRBV6-5; DNA: TGTGCCAGCAGTTCCGCTCGGCTGACGAAAGAGACCCAGTACTTC; CDR3: CASSSARLTKETQYF
D: NA; size: NA; J: TRBJ1-6; V: TRBV6-2/TRBV6-3; DNA: TGTGCCAGCAGTTATTCGGAGGGCGATTCACCCCTCCACTTT; CDR3: CASSYSEGDSPLHF
D: NA; size: NA; J: TRBJ1-3; V: TRBV6-2/TRBV6-3; DNA: TGTGCCAGCAGTTTCATTGGAAACACCATATATTTT; CDR3: CASSFIGNTIYF
D: TRBD2; size: many; J: TRBJ2-7; V: TRBV28; DNA: TGTGCCAGCCGGGGGGTGAGCTCCTACGAGCAGTACTTC; CDR3: CASRGVSSYEQYF
D: NA; size: many; J: TRBJ1-5; V: TRBV6-6; DNA: TGTGCCAGCACCACCCCGTTGGGCAATCAGCCCCAGCATTTT; CDR3: CASTTPLGNQPQHF
D: NA; size: few; J: TRBJ2-3; V: TRBV11-1; DNA: TGTGCCAGCAGCAAGGGACTTAACACAGATACGCAGTATTTT; CDR3: CASSKGLNTDTQYF
D: TRBD2; size: NA; J: TRBJ2-5; V: TRBV5-4; DNA: TGTGCCAGCAGCCGCGGGGGAGGGTTCCAAGAGACCCAGTACTTC; CDR3: CASSRGGGFQETQYF
D: TRBD1; size: NA; J: TRBJ1-1; V: TRBV18; DNA: TGTGCCAGCTCAACGGAACAGGGGTGGGGCGACACTGAAGCTTTCTTT; CDR3: CASSTEQGWGDTEAFF
D: TRBD1; size: NA; J: TRBJ1-2; V: TRBV18; DNA: TGTGCCAGCTCTCTTCGACAGGGTCATGGCTATGGCTACACCTTC; CDR3: CASSLRQGHGYGYTF
D: NA; size: NA; J: TRBJ2-7; V: TRBV6-5; DNA: TGTGCCAGCAGTTACTCTACAAGCCCCCTCTCCGAGCAGTACTTC; CDR3: CASSYSTSPLSEQYF
D: TRBD1; size: NA; J: TRBJ1-3; V: TRBV12-3/TRBV12-4; DNA: TGTGCCAGCAGTCCAGGACAGGGCTACGGAAACACCATATATTTT; CDR3: CASSPGQGYGNTIYF
D: TRBD1; size: NA; J: TRBJ2-2; V: TRBV9; DNA: TGTGCCAGCAGCGTAAGACAGGGCCCCGGGGAGCTGTTTTTT; CDR3: CASSVRQGPGELFF